This is a list of T cell receptor beta chains from one sample in a study of beta chain features in type 1 diabetes. Assay used: immunoSEQ multiplex PCR; TCRdb lists only in-frame clones, some missing. The sample contains hundreds of thousands of clones, 9.5% to 12% of which appear only once. The sample was naive CD4+ T cells from blood. The receptor source for this set is a woman under 30 in good health. CDR3s include the opening cysteine and the closing phenylalanine or tryptophan. Each record gives: D gene, clone size, J gene, V gene, CDR3 DNA, CDR3 protein. The D gene is left open where the match is weak. The size of a clone is reported for some rows only, either as once, few or many, or as a class for expanded clones.

d_call: -; clone_size: -; j_call: TRBJ2-3; v_call: TRBV4-1; cdr3_nt: TGCGCCAGCAGCCAAGATGGAATTGCGGCAGATACGCAGTATTTT; cdr3_aa: CASSQDGIAADTQYF
d_call: -; clone_size: -; j_call: TRBJ1-2; v_call: TRBV30; cdr3_nt: TGTGCCTGGAGTGTAGGGACCCCCCTTCCCTATGGCTACACCTTC; cdr3_aa: CAWSVGTPLPYGYTF
d_call: TRBD1; clone_size: -; j_call: TRBJ1-5; v_call: TRBV30; cdr3_nt: TGTGCCTGGAACAAGCACGGGACAGGGCCCGTTCAGCCCCAGCATTTT; cdr3_aa: CAWNKHGTGPVQPQHF
d_call: -; clone_size: many; j_call: TRBJ2-4; v_call: TRBV29-1; cdr3_nt: TGCAGCGTTGAAGACTGGTTAGCCAAAAACATTCAGTACTTC; cdr3_aa: CSVEDWLAKNIQYF
d_call: TRBD1; clone_size: -; j_call: TRBJ1-2; v_call: TRBV27; cdr3_nt: TGTGCCAGCAGTACACGACAGGGGCTGAACTATGGCTACACCTTC; cdr3_aa: CASSTRQGLNYGYTF
d_call: -; clone_size: few; j_call: TRBJ2-3; v_call: TRBV29-1; cdr3_nt: TGCAGCGCCACGGGTGGCCGGGACTTAGGCACAGATACGCAGTATTTT; cdr3_aa: CSATGGRDLGTDTQYF
d_call: TRBD2; clone_size: -; j_call: TRBJ2-7; v_call: TRBV19; cdr3_nt: TGTGCCAGTAGTACGGCCAGCGGGAGTGTCCACGAGCAGTACTTC; cdr3_aa: CASSTASGSVHEQYF
d_call: -; clone_size: few; j_call: TRBJ2-3; v_call: TRBV11-2; cdr3_nt: TGTGCCAGCAGCTTAGTGCGTAACACAGATACGCAGTATTTT; cdr3_aa: CASSLVRNTDTQYF
d_call: -; clone_size: few; j_call: TRBJ2-7; v_call: TRBV5-1; cdr3_nt: TGCGCCAGCAGCAAAACCGACGGTTCCTACGAGCAGTACTTC; cdr3_aa: CASSKTDGSYEQYF
d_call: TRBD1; clone_size: -; j_call: TRBJ1-1; v_call: TRBV7-2; cdr3_nt: TGTGCCAGCAGCCCCCGACAGGGGAACACTGAAGCTTTCTTT; cdr3_aa: CASSPRQGNTEAFF
d_call: -; clone_size: -; j_call: TRBJ2-7; v_call: TRBV7-2; cdr3_nt: TGTGCCAGCAACTACATGACGGGAGACGGCGAGCAGTACTTC; cdr3_aa: CASNYMTGDGEQYF
d_call: -; clone_size: few; j_call: TRBJ2-1; v_call: TRBV9; cdr3_nt: TGTGCCAGCAGCGTCCAGGAGGGGGACTCCTACAATGAGCAGTTCTTC; cdr3_aa: CASSVQEGDSYNEQFF
d_call: TRBD1; clone_size: -; j_call: TRBJ2-4; v_call: TRBV27; cdr3_nt: TGTGCCAGCAGTGACACAGGGGTCGTAGCCAAAAACATTCAGTACTTC; cdr3_aa: CASSDTGVVAKNIQYF
d_call: TRBD1; clone_size: few; j_call: TRBJ2-5; v_call: TRBV7-3; cdr3_nt: TGTGCCAGCAGCTTAAAGGGGACAGAAGAGACCCAGTACTTC; cdr3_aa: CASSLKGTEETQYF
d_call: -; clone_size: -; j_call: TRBJ1-3; v_call: TRBV7-9; cdr3_nt: TGTGCCAGCAGCTTCATTGGATTCGGAAACACCATATATTTT; cdr3_aa: CASSFIGFGNTIYF
d_call: -; clone_size: -; j_call: TRBJ2-7; v_call: TRBV4-3; cdr3_nt: TGCGCCAGCAGCCAAGCGAATGGAATGTCCTACGAGCAGTACTTC; cdr3_aa: CASSQANGMSYEQYF
d_call: -; clone_size: few; j_call: TRBJ2-1; v_call: TRBV7-2; cdr3_nt: TGTGCCAGCAGCTTAGCTGTCTTCAATGAGCAGTTCTTC; cdr3_aa: CASSLAVFNEQFF